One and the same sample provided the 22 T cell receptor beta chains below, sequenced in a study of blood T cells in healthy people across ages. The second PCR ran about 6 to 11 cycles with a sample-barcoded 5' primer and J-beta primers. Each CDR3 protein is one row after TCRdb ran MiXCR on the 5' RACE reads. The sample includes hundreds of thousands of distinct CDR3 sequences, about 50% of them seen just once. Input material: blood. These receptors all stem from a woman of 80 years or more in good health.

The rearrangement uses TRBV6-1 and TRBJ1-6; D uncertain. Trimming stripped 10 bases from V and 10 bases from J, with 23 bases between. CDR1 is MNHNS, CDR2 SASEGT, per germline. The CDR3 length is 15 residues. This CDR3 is CATLSSTGGYSPLHF. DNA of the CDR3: TGTGCCACCCTCTCGTCCACGGGAGGGTACTCACCCCTCCACTTT.

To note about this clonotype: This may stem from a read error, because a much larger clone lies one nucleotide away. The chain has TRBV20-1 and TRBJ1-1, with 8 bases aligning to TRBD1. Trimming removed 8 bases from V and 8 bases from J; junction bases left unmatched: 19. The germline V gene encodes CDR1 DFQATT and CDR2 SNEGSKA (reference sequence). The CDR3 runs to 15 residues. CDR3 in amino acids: CSTGPPRTGRSEAFF. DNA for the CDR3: TGCAGTACTGGGCCTCCTAGGACAGGGAGGTCCGAAGCTTTCTTT.

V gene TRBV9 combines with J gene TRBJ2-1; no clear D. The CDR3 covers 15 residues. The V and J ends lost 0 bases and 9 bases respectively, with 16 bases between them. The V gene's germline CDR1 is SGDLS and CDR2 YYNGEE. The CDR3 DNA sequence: TGTGCCAGCAGCGTAGGCCCCGGTTCGAACAGTGAGCAGTTCTTC. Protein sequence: CASSVGPGSNSEQFF.

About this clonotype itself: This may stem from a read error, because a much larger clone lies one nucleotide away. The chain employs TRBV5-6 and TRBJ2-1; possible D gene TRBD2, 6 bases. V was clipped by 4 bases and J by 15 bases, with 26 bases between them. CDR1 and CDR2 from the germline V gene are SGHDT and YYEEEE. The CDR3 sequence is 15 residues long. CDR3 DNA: TGTGCCAGCAGCCAAGTGGAGGGGTTCCGGGGAACGCTGTTCTTC. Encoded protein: CASSQVEGFRGTLFF.

The CDR3 sequence: CASSESVGAFF. The CDR3 region has the DNA TGTGCCAGCAGTGAAAGTGTTGGGGCTTTCTTT. V usage is TRBV2 and J usage is TRBJ1-1; D remains unclear. CDR1 SNHLY and CDR2 FYNNEI come from the germline V gene. Deletions cut 2 bases from V and 11 bases from J, with 9 bases between. The CDR3 spans 11 residues. The whole variable domain, remainder taken from reference TRBV2 and TRBJ1-1, is EPEVTQTPSHQVTQMGQEVILRCVPISNHLYFYWYRQILGQKVEFLVSFYNNEISEKSEIFDDQFSVERPDGSNFTLKIRSTKLEDSAMYFCASSESVGAFFGQGTRLTVV.

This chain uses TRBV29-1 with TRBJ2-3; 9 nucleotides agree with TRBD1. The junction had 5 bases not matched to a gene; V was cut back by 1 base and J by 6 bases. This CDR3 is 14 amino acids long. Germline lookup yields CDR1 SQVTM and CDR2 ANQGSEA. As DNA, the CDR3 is TGCAGCGTTGAAGGAAGGACAGGGGCCGATACGCAGTATTTT. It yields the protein CSVEGRTGADTQYF.

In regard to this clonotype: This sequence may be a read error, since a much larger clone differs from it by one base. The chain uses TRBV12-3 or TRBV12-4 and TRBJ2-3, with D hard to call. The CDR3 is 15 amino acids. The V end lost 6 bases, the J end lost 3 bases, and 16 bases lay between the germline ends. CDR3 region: CASRKQRFGTDTQYF. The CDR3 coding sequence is TGTGCCAGCAGGAAACAGAGATTTGGTACAGATACGCAGTATTTT.

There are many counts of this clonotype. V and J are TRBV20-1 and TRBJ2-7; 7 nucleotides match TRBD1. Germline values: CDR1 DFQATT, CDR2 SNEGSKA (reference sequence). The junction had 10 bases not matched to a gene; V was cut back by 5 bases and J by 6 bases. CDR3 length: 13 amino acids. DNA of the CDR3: TGCAGTGCTGTCCCCGCGACAGGGACCGAGCAGTACTTC. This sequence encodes CSAVPATGTEQYF.

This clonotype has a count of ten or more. The CDR3, as DNA: TGCAGTGCTAGACGGACTGGCTACACCTTC. Its translation is CSARRTGYTF. The genes are TRBV20-1 and TRBJ1-2; D is unresolved. This CDR3 contains 10 residues. Germline-derived CDR1 and CDR2 are DFQATT and SNEGSKA (reference sequence). V lost 2 bases and J lost 7, with 5 bases in between.

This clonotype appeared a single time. CDR3 in amino acids: CASSEFPGTEAFF. The CDR3 nucleotides are TGTGCCAGCAGTGAATTTCCCGGCACTGAAGCTTTCTTT. The chain is built from TRBV25-1 and TRBJ1-1; D remains unclear. This CDR3 comprises 13 residues. Trimming pared 1 base from V and 4 bases from J, leaving 7 bases between. The V gene's germline CDR1 is MGHDK and CDR2 SYGVNS.

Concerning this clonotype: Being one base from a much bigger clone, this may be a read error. The CDR3 region has the DNA TGCAGTGCTGCACCTGGCGGGAAAAGGATGTACGAGCAGTACTTC. Protein: CSAAPGGKRMYEQYF. The chain is built from TRBV20-1 and TRBJ2-7; D may be TRBD2 (6 bases). Germline CDR1 is DFQATT and CDR2 is SNEGSKA (reference sequence). The CDR3 consists of 15 residues. The V gene lost 5 bases and the J gene lost 4 bases, with 21 bases spanning the gap.

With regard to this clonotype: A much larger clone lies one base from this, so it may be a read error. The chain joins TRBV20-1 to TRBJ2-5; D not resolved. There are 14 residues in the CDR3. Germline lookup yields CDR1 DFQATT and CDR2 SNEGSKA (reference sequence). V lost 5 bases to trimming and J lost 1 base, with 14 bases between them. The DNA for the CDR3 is TGCAGTGCTTCTGAGGCCGGCTTCCAAGAGACCCAGTACTTC. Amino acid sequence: CSASEAGFQETQYF.

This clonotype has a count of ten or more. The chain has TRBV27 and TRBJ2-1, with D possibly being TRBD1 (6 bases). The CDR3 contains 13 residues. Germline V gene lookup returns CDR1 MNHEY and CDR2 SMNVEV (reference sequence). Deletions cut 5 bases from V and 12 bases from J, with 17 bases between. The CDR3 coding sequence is TGTGCCAGCAGTCCCCAGGGGTTTGGGGGGCAGTTCTTC. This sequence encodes CASSPQGFGGQFF.

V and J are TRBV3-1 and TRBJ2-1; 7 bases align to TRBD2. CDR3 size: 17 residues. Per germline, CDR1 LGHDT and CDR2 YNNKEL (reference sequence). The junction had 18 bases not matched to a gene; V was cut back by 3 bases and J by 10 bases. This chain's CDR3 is CASSHNVAGGSAYEQFF. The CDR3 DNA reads TGTGCCAGCAGCCATAATGTCGCGGGCGGGAGTGCTTACGAGCAGTTCTTC.

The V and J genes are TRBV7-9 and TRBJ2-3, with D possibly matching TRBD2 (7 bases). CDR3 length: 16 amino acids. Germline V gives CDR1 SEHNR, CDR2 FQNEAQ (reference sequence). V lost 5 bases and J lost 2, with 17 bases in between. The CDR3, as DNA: TGTGCCAGCAGCCCCCGGGGGGCAAAGGACACAGATACGCAGTATTTT. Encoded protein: CASSPRGAKDTDTQYF.

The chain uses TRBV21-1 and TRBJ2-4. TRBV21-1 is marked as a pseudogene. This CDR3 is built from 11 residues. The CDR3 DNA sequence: TGTGCCAGCAGACCGGTGGACATTCAGTACTTC. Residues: CASRPVDIQYF.

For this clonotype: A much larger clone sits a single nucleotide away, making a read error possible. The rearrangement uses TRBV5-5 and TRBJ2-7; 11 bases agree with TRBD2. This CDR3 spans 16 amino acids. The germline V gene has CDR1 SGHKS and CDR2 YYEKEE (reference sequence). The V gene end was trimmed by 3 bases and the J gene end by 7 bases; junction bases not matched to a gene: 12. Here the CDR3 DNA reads TGTGCCAGCAGCTCACAAGTAGCGGGAGGGTACAATGAGCAGTACTTC. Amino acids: CASSSQVAGGYNEQYF.

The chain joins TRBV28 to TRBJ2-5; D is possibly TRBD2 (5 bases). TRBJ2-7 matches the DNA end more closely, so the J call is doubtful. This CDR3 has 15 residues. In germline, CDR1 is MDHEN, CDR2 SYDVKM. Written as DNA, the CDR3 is TGTGCCAGCAGCCGCCGGGGTAGCAGATATTACGAGCAGTACTTC. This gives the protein CASSRRGSRYYEQYF.

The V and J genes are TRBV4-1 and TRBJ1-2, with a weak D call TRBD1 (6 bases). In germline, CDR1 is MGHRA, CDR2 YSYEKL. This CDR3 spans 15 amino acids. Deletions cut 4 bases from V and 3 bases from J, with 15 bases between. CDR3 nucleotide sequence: TGCGCCAGCAGCCCATACAGGGTCGGGGACTATGGCTACACCTTC. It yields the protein CASSPYRVGDYGYTF.

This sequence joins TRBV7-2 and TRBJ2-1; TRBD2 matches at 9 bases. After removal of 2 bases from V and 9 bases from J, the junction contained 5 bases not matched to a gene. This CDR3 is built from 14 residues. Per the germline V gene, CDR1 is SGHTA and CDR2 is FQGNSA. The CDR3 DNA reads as TGTGCCAGCAGCTTATTGCTAGCGGGAATTGAGCAGTTCTTC. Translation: CASSLLLAGIEQFF. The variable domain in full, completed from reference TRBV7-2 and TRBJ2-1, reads GAGVSQSPSNKVTEKGKDVELRCDPISGHTALYWYRQSLGQGLEFLIYFQGNSAPDKSGLPSDRFSAERTGGSVSTLTIQRTQQEDSAVYLCASSLLLAGIEQFFGPGTRLTVL.

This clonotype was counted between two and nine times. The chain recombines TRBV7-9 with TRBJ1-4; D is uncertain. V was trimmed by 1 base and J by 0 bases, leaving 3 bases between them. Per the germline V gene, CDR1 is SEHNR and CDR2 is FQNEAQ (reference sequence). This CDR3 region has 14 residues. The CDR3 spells CASSLEATNEKLFF. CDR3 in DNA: TGTGCCAGCAGCTTAGAGGCAACTAATGAAAAACTGTTTTTT.

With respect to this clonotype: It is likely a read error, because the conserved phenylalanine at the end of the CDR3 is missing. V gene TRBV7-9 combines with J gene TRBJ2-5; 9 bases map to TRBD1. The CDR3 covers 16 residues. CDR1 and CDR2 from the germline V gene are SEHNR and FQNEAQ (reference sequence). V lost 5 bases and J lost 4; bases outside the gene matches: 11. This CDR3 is CASSLVPGQGPETQYS. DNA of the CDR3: TGTGCCAGCAGCCTTGTACCGGGACAGGGTCCAGAGACCCAGTACTCC.